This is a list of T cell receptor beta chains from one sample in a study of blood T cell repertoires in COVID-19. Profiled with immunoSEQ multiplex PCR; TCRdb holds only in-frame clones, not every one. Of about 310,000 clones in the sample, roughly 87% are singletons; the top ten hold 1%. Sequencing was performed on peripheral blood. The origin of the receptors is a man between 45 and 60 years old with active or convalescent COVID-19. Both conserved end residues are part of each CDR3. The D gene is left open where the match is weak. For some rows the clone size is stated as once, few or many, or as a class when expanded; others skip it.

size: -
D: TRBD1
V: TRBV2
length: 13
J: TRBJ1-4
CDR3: CAIIDRGWEKLFF
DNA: TGTGCCATAATCGACAGGGGATGGGAAAAACTGTTTTTT

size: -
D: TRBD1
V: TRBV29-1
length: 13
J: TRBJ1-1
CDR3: CSAGRGGDTEAFF
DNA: TGCAGCGCCGGGAGAGGGGGCGACACTGAAGCTTTCTTT

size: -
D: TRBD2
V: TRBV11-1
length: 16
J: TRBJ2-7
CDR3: CASSLTMSGNSYEQYF
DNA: TGTGCCAGCAGCTTAACAATGAGCGGGAACTCCTACGAGCAGTACTTC

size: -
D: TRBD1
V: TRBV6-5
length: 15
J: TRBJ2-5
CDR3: CASSRQGAGWETQYF
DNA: TGTGCCAGCAGTCGACAGGGGGCAGGCTGGGAGACCCAGTACTTC

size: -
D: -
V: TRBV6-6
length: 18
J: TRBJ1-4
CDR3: CASSLQGAQGSIGEKLFF
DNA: TGTGCCAGCAGTCTCCAAGGAGCGCAGGGGTCAATAGGGGAAAAACTGTTTTTT

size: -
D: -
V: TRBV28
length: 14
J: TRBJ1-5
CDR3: CASSFLTAYQPQHF
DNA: TGTGCCAGCAGTTTTTTGACAGCCTATCAGCCCCAGCATTTT

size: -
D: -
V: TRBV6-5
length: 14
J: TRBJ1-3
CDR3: CASSYSGEGNTIYF
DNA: TGTGCCAGCAGTTATTCCGGAGAGGGAAACACCATATATTTT

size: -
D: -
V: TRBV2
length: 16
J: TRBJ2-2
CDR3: CASSDGGQTNTGELFF
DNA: TGTGCCAGCAGTGACGGGGGACAGACGAACACCGGGGAGCTGTTTTTT

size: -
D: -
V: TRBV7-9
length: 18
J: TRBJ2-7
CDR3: CASSFGGWGGATVYEQYF
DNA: TGTGCCAGCAGCTTTGGAGGTTGGGGGGGGGCGACCGTCTACGAGCAGTACTTC

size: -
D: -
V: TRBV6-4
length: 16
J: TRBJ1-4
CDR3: CASSGGVRATNEKLFF
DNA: TGTGCCAGCAGTGGGGGGGTTCGGGCAACTAATGAAAAACTGTTTTTT

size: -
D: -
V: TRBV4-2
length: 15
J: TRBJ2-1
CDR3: CASSQERHSYNEQFF
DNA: TGTGCCAGCAGCCAAGAGCGTCACTCCTACAATGAGCAGTTCTTC

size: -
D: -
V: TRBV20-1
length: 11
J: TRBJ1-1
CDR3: CSAAANTEAFF
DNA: TGCAGCGCCGCGGCGAACACTGAAGCTTTCTTT

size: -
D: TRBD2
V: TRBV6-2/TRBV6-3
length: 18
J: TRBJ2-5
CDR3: CASSYLWASGGVSETQYF
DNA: TGTGCCAGCAGTTACCTCTGGGCTAGCGGGGGGGTTTCAGAGACCCAGTACTTC

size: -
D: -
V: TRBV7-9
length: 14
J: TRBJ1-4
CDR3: CASSLYGHREKLFF
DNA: TGTGCCAGCAGCTTATATGGACATAGAGAAAAACTGTTTTTT

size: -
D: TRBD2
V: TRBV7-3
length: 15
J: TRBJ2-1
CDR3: CASSQGAGDYNEQFF
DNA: TGTGCCAGCAGCCAAGGGGCGGGAGATTACAATGAGCAGTTCTTC

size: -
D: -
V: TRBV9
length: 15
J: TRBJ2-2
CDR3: CASTQGSANTGELFF
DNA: TGTGCCAGCACCCAAGGAAGCGCGAACACCGGGGAGCTGTTTTTT

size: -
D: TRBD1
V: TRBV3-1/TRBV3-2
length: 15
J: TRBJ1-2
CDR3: CASSQANPRGNGYTF
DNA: TGTGCCAGCAGCCAAGCCAACCCCAGGGGGAATGGCTACACCTTC

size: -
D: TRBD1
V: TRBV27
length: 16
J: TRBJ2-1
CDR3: CASSVWTGGSYNEQFF
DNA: TGTGCCAGCAGTGTATGGACAGGGGGCTCCTACAATGAGCAGTTCTTC

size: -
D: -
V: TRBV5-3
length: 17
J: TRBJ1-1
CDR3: CARSHAEQGIRNTEAFF
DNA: TGTGCCAGAAGCCATGCCGAGCAGGGGATTCGGAACACTGAAGCTTTCTTT

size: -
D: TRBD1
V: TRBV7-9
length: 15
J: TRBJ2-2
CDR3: CASSPGQGGTGELFF
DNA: TGTGCCAGCAGCCCGGGACAGGGGGGCACCGGGGAGCTGTTTTTT

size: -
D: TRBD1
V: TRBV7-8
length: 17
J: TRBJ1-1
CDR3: CASSLRDRAWRSTEAFF
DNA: TGTGCCAGCAGCTTACGGGACAGGGCGTGGAGGTCCACTGAAGCTTTCTTT

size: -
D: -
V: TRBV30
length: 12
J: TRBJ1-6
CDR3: CAWSQPGSPLHF
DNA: TGTGCCTGGAGCCAACCCGGTTCACCCCTCCACTTT

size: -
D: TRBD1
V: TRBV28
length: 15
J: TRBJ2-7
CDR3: CASSPGTGTPYEQYF
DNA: TGTGCCAGCAGTCCTGGGACAGGGACCCCCTACGAGCAGTACTTC

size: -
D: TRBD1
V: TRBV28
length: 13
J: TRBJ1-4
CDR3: CASSRGPNEKLFF
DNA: TGTGCCAGCTCGAGGGGGCCCAATGAAAAACTGTTTTTT

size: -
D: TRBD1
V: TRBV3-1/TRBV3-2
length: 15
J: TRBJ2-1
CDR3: CASSQGTGNYNEQFF
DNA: TGTGCCAGCAGCCAAGGGACAGGGAACTACAATGAGCAGTTCTTC

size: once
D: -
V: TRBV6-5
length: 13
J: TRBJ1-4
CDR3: CASSAGANEKLFF
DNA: TGTGCCAGCTCCGCGGGTGCTAATGAAAAACTGTTTTTT

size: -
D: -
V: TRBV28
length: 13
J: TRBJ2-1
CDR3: CASSLTSSDEQFF
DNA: TGTGCCAGCAGTTTAACTAGCTCTGATGAGCAGTTCTTC

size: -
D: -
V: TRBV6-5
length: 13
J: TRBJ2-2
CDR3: CASRLGGAGELFF
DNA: TGTGCCAGCAGGTTAGGGGGAGCCGGGGAGCTGTTTTTT

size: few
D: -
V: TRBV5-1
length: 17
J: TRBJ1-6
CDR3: CASSLESPGQSNSPLHF
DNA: TGCGCCAGCAGCCTGGAAAGCCCTGGACAGAGTAATTCACCCCTCCACTTT

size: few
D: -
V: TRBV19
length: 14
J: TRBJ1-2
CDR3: CASSTQPRSYGYTF
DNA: TGTGCCAGTAGTACCCAACCCCGTAGCTATGGCTACACCTTC

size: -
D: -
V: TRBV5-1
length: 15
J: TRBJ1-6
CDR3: CASSLESPGGSPLHF
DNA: TGCGCCAGCAGCTTGGAGAGTCCCGGAGGTTCACCCCTCCACTTT

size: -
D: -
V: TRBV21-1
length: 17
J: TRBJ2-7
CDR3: CASSKKVEGEYVYEQYF
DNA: TGTGCCAGCAGCAAAAAGGTTGAGGGAGAATATGTCTACGAGCAGTACTTC

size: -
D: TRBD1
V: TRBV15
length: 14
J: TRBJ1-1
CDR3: CATSTGQGNNEAFF
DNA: TGTGCCACCAGCACGGGACAGGGGAATAATGAAGCTTTCTTT

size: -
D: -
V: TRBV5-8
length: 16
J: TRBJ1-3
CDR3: CASSFGGPLMGNTIYF
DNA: TGTGCCAGCAGCTTTGGAGGACCTCTGATGGGAAACACCATATATTTT

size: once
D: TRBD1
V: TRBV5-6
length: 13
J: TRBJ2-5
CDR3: CASSPGGGETQYF
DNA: TGTGCCAGCAGCCCAGGGGGCGGCGAGACCCAGTACTTC

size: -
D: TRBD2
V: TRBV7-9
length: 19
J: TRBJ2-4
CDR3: CASSLGLAGGRIAKNIQYF
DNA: TGTGCCAGCAGCTTAGGACTAGCGGGGGGGCGGATTGCCAAAAACATTCAGTACTTC

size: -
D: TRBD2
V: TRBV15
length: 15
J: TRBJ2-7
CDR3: CATSRGGGIAVEQYF
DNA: TGTGCCACCAGCAGAGGGGGGGGAATAGCGGTCGAGCAGTACTTC

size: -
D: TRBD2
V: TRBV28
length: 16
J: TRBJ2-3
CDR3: CASSLRRELLRDTQYF
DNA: TGTGCCAGCAGTTTAAGGCGGGAGCTTCTGCGGGATACGCAGTATTTT

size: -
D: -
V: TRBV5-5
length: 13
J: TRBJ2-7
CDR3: CASSTGQYYEQYF
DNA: TGTGCCAGCAGCACCGGACAATACTACGAGCAGTACTTC